The entry below gives a single T cell receptor (beta chain) sequence along with its context. The sample comes from a study of blood T cell repertoires in COVID-19. Overall study: Researchers got acute and convalescent COVID-19 samples from the United States, Italy and Spain. PBMCs, B-cell-depleted T cells, or T cells provided the cDNA or gDNA that made up the material.

Sequenced by immunoSEQ multiplex PCR; TCRdb stores in-frame clones only, minus some. The table has hundreds of thousands of clones, 85% to 90% seen once. V lost 0 bases and J 1 base, leaving 10 bases between the germline ends. The CDR3 consists of 16 residues. Germline V gives CDR1 LGHNA, CDR2 YSLEER. This sequence was found in a woman between 45 and 65 years old who had recovered from COVID-19. The chain is built from TRBV4-3 and TRBJ2-1, with D maybe TRBD1 (5 bases). Source material: PBMCs or T cells enriched from blood (not recorded which). The DNA of the CDR3 is TGCGCCAGCAGCCAAGACGGGTCAGGGTCCTACAATGAGCAGTTCTTC. It yields the protein CASSQDGSGSYNEQFF.